The clone carrying this T cell receptor beta chain has more than one count but fewer than ten. This specimen comes from a study of blood T cells in healthy people across ages. It was with a sample-barcoded 5' primer and a J-beta primer mix that a second PCR of roughly 7 to 12 cycles was run. Via MiXCR, TCRdb re-called the 5' RACE reads, giving one row per CDR3 protein. Among 1.5 million to 2 million distinct CDR3 sequences listed, about two fifths were seen once. This CDR3 contains 13 residues. The ends were cut back, 2 bases at V and 8 bases at J, with 10 bases in the middle. The germline CDR1 and CDR2 sequences are MRHNA and SNTAGT.

V is TRBV6-4 and J is TRBJ2-1, with D unresolved. Material for sequencing was blood. The receptor was isolated from a human donor in good health. The CDR3 DNA reads TGTGCCAGCAGTGACGGGTACGAGGATGAGCAGTTCTTC. It specifies CASSDGYEDEQFF.